This T cell receptor (beta chain) was observed in a study of tumour-infiltrating T cells in Burkitt lymphoma. V gave up 5 bases and J gave up 5 bases; unmatched junction bases: 9. The CDR3 extends over 16 amino acids. Germline V gene lookup returns CDR1 SGHTA and CDR2 FQGNSA. Findings and caveats of the study: Several public clonotypes recurred in numerous Burkitt lymphoma patients.

Repertoires were generated with immunoSEQ multiplex PCR, while TCRdb's copy carries only in-frame clones and drops some. The sample lists about 46,000 clones, about a third occurring once. A remark on this clone: Its target is not known.

Input material: tumor tissue. The V gene is TRBV7-2, the J gene TRBJ2-5; 12 bases align to TRBD2. The sequence derives from a human donor with Burkitt lymphoma. In DNA, the CDR3 is TGTGCCAGCAGCGGCGCTAGCGGGGGGGCCGGGGAGACCCAGTACTTC. Amino acids: CASSGASGGAGETQYF.